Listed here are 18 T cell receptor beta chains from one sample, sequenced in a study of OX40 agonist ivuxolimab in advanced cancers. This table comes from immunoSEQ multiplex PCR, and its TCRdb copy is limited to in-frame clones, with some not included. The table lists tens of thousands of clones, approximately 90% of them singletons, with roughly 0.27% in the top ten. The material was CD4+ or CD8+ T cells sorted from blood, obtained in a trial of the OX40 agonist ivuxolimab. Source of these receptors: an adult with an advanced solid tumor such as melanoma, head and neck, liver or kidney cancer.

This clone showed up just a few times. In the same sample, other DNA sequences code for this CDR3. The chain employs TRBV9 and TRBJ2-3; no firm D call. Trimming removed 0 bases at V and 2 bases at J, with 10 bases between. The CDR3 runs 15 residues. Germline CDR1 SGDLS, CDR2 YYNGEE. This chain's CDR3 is CASSVVGGNTDTQYF. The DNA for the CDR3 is TGTGCCAGCAGCGTAGTTGGCGGCAACACAGATACGCAGTATTTT.

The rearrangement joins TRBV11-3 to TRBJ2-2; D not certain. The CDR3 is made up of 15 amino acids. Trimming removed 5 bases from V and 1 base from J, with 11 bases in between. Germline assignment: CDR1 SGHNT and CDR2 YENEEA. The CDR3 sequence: CASSTNRENTGELFF. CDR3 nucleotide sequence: TGTGCCAGCAGCACGAACAGAGAGAACACCGGGGAGCTGTTTTTT.

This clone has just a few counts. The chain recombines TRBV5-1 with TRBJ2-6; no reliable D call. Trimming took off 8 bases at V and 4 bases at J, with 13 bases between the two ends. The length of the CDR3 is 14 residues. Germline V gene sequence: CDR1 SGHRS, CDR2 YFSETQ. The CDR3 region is CASETVPGANVLTF. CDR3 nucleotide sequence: TGCGCCAGTGAAACAGTTCCCGGGGCCAACGTCCTGACTTTC.

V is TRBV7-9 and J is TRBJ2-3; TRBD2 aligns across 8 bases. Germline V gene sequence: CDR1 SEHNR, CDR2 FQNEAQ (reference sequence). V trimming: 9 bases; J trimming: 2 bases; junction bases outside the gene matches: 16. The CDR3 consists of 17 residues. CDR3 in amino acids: CASIARAGARSTDTQYF. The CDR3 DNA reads TGTGCCAGTATTGCAAGAGCGGGAGCCCGTTCCACAGATACGCAGTATTTT.

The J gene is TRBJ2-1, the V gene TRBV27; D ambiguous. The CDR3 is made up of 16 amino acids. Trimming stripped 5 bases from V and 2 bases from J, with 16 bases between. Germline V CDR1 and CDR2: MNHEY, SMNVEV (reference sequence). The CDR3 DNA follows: TGTGCCAGCAGTCCCCATCTCATGACCCCCTACAATGAGCAGTTCTTC. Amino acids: CASSPHLMTPYNEQFF.

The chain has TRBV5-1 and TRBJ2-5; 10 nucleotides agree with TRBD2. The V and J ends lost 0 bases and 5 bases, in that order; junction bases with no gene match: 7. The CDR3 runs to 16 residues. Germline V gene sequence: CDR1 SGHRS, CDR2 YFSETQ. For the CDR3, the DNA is TGCGCCAGCAGCTTGGGGGCTAGCGGGAGTCTCGAGACCCAGTACTTC. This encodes CASSLGASGSLETQYF.

CDR3 sequence reads: CASSFSGAPGNTIYF. CDR3 DNA sequence: TGTGCCAGCAGTTTTTCGGGGGCCCCCGGAAACACCATATATTTT. The chain is built from TRBV28 and TRBJ1-3, with a tentative D call TRBD1 (6 bases). The V gene lost 3 bases and the J gene lost 4 bases, with 13 bases spanning the gap. The CDR3 spans 15 residues. Germline lookup yields CDR1 MDHEN and CDR2 SYDVKM.

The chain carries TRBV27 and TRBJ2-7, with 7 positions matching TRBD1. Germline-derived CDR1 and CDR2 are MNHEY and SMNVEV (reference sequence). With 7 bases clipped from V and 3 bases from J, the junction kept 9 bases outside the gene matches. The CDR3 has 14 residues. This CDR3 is CASTTGDGRYEQYF. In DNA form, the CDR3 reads TGTGCCAGCACTACAGGGGACGGGCGCTACGAGCAGTACTTC.

The CDR3 loop reads CASSLKWGQKNTEAFF. DNA for the CDR3: TGTGCCAGCAGCTTAAAGTGGGGACAGAAGAACACTGAAGCTTTCTTT. V usage is TRBV11-2 and J usage is TRBJ1-1; 7 bases line up with TRBD1. The CDR3 extends over 16 amino acids. With 2 bases clipped from V and 1 base from J, the junction kept 7 bases outside the gene matches. Germline V gene lookup returns CDR1 SGHAT and CDR2 FQNNGV.

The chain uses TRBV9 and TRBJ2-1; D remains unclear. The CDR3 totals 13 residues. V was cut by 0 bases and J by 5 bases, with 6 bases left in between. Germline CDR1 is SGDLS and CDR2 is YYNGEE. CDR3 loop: CASSVGFHNEQFF. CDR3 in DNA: TGTGCCAGCAGCGTAGGCTTTCACAATGAGCAGTTCTTC.

CDR3 in DNA: TGTGCCAGCAGCACCTCCTTCTCCACAGATACGCAGTATTTT. Protein sequence: CASSTSFSTDTQYF. The chain combines TRBV5-4 with TRBJ2-3; D is unclear. Trimming took 4 bases from V and 2 from J, leaving 11 bases between them. Germline assignment: CDR1 SGHNT and CDR2 YYREEE (reference sequence). The CDR3 is made up of 14 amino acids.

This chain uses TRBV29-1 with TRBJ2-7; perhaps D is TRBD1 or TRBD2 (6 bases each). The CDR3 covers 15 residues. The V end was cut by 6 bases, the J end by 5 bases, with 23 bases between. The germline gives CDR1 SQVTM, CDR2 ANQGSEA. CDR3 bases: TGCAGCGTGCCCGGAGGAGGGGGGATTCTGAACGAGCAGTACTTC. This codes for CSVPGGGGILNEQYF.

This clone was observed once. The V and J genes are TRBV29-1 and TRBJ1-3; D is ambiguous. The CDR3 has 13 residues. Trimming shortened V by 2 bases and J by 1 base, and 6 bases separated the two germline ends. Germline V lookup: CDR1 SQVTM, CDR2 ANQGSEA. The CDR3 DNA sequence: TGCAGCGTTGAACGGGGTTCTGGAAACACCATATATTTT. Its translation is CSVERGSGNTIYF.

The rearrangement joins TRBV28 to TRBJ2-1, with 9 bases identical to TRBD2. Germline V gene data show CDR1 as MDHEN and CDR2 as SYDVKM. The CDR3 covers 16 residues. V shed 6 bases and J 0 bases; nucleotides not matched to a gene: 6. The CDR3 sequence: CASSRLSGSSYNEQFF. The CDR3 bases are TGTGCCAGCAGCCGCCTTAGCGGGAGCTCCTACAATGAGCAGTTCTTC.

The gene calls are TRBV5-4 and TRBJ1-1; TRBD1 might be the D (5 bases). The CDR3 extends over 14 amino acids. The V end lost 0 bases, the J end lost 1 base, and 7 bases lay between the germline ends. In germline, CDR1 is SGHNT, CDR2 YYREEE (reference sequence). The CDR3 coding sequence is TGTGCCAGCAGCTTGGGCAGGGCGAACACTGAAGCTTTCTTT. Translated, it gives CASSLGRANTEAFF. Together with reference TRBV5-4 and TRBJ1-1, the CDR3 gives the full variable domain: ETGVTQSPTHLIKTRGQQVTLRCSSQSGHNTVSWYQQALGQGPQFIFQYYREEENGRGNFPPRFSGLQFPNYSSELNVNALELDDSALYLCASSLGRANTEAFFGQGTRLTVV.

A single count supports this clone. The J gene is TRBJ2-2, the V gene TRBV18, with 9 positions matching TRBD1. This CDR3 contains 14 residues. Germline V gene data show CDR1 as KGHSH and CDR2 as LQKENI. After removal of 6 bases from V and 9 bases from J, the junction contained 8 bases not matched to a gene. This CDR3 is CASSGTGKTRELFF. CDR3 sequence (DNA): TGTGCCAGCTCCGGGACAGGGAAGACCCGGGAGCTGTTTTTT.

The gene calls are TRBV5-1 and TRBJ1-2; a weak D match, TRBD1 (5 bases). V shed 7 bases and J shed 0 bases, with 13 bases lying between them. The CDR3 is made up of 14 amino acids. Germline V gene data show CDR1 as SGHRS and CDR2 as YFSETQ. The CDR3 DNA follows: TGCGCCAGCGCCGGGGCCGGATCTAACTATGGCTACACCTTC. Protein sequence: CASAGAGSNYGYTF.

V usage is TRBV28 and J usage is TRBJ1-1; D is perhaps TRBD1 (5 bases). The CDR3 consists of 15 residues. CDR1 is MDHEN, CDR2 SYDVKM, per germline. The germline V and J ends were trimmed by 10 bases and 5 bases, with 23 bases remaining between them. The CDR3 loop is CATMGEELGGTEAFF. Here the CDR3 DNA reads TGTGCCACCATGGGGGAAGAATTGGGAGGAACTGAAGCTTTCTTT.